What follows are 18 T cell receptor beta chains derived from one specimen sequenced in a study of blood T cell repertoires in COVID-19. Using immunoSEQ multiplex PCR, the repertoire was profiled, and TCRdb retains in-frame clones only, with some absent. The sample records about 140,000 clones, 88% being singletons. The specimen sequenced was peripheral blood. Receptors originate from a woman in her fifties or sixties with acute or convalescent COVID-19.

The genes are TRBV7-3 and TRBJ1-2; 9 bases line up with TRBD1. Germline V lookup: CDR1 SGHTA, CDR2 FQGTGA. CDR3 length: 14 residues. V gave up 5 bases and J gave up 8 bases; unmatched junction bases: 9. CDR3 residues: CASSANLQGAGYTF. DNA of the CDR3: TGTGCCAGCAGCGCCAACTTACAGGGGGCCGGCTACACCTTC.

This chain uses TRBV2 with TRBJ2-5; 7 bases match TRBD1. Per germline, CDR1 SNHLY and CDR2 FYNNEI. The CDR3 runs to 16 residues. With V trimmed by 5 bases and J by 4 bases, 13 bases remained unmatched. CDR3 sequence reads: CASSNDRVVGRETQYF. CDR3 in DNA: TGTGCCAGCAGTAACGACAGGGTGGTGGGGAGAGAGACCCAGTACTTC.

The chain is built from TRBV11-2 and TRBJ2-3, with D possibly TRBD1 on 5 matching bases. Germline V lookup: CDR1 SGHAT, CDR2 FQNNGV. The CDR3 is 16 amino acids. Trimming left V 5 bases short and J 0 bases short, with 15 bases between. CDR3 nucleotides: TGTGCCAGCAGCCTAGGGTCAGGGCTTAGCACAGATACGCAGTATTTT. Translation gives CASSLGSGLSTDTQYF.

This clone was detected only once. The chain uses TRBV2 and TRBJ1-5, with a possible D match to TRBD1 (5 bases). This CDR3 has 15 residues. V shed 4 bases and J shed 1 base, with 11 bases lying between them. Germline CDR1 reads SNHLY; CDR2 reads FYNNEI. For the CDR3, the DNA is TGTGCCAGCAGTGCCGACGCAGGGAGCAATCAGCCCCAGCATTTT. Translation gives CASSADAGSNQPQHF.

The chain recombines TRBV7-8 with TRBJ1-5; possible D gene TRBD1, 5 bases. V lost 0 bases and J 5 bases, leaving 11 bases between the germline ends. This CDR3 contains 15 residues. Germline V gene sequence: CDR1 SGHVS, CDR2 FQNEAQ. The CDR3 region has the DNA TGTGCCAGCAGCTTAGCAACGGGGGGATATCAGCCCCAGCATTTT. Translation: CASSLATGGYQPQHF.

The chain links TRBV30 to TRBJ1-3; D is unclear. There are 14 residues in the CDR3. Per germline, CDR1 GTSNPN and CDR2 SVGIG (reference sequence). Trimming pared 1 base from V and 0 bases from J, leaving 7 bases between. The CDR3, as DNA: TGTGCCTGGAGTGCCCAGATCTCTGGAAACACCATATATTTT. Residues: CAWSAQISGNTIYF.

The chain has TRBV5-4 and TRBJ2-2; TRBD1 is a possible D gene (6 bases). The CDR3 consists of 16 residues. The ends were cut back, 5 bases at V and 0 bases at J, with 14 bases in the middle. Germline CDR1 and CDR2: SGHNT and YYREEE (reference sequence). CDR3 in DNA: TGTGCCAGCAGTACCGGGACACCCGCGAACACCGGGGAGCTGTTTTTT. Translated, it gives CASSTGTPANTGELFF.

V is TRBV6-6 and J is TRBJ1-3; D gene ambiguous. The V gene lost 10 bases and the J gene lost 2 bases, with 12 bases spanning the gap. Per the germline V gene, CDR1 is MNHNY and CDR2 is SVGAGI (reference sequence). The CDR3 covers 13 residues. Here the CDR3 reads CATTLPPGNTIYF. CDR3 bases: TGTGCCACCACTCTACCCCCTGGAAACACCATATATTTT.

The chain employs TRBV5-8 and TRBJ2-5; 13 nucleotides align to TRBD2. Germline values: CDR1 SGHTS, CDR2 YDEGEE. The CDR3 runs to 16 residues. Germline trimming cut 4 bases from V and 4 bases from J; bases unmatched to any gene: 7. This CDR3 is CASSAGLAGDGETQYF. The CDR3 DNA reads as TGTGCCAGCAGCGCCGGACTAGCGGGGGACGGAGAGACCCAGTACTTC.

The chain has TRBV5-1 and TRBJ1-5, with 8 bases matching TRBD1. Germline trimming cut 0 bases from V and 0 bases from J; bases unmatched to any gene: 11. The V gene's germline CDR1 is SGHRS and CDR2 YFSETQ. The length of the CDR3 is 19 residues. The CDR3 spells CASSLVPRTGYSSNQPQHF. The CDR3 nucleotides read TGCGCCAGCAGCTTGGTGCCTCGGACAGGGTATTCTAGCAATCAGCCCCAGCATTTT.

V usage is TRBV21-1 and J usage is TRBJ2-5; TRBD1 is taken as the D call from the table, unchecked against the DNA. TRBV21-1 corresponds to a pseudogene. The CDR3 length is 14 residues. In DNA, the CDR3 is TGTGCCAGCAGCGCCCGAAACAGAGAAGAGACCCAGTACTTC. It yields the protein CASSARNREETQYF.

The J gene is TRBJ2-1, the V gene TRBV12-5; TRBD1 matches at 7 bases. Germline trimming cut 0 bases from V and 7 bases from J; bases unmatched to any gene: 6. The CDR3 is 15 residues long. Germline V CDR1 and CDR2: LGHNT, FRNRAP. The CDR3 reads CASGLVQGFSNEQFF. The CDR3 bases are TGTGCTAGTGGTTTGGTACAGGGGTTTTCGAATGAGCAGTTCTTC.

The V gene is TRBV18, the J gene TRBJ1-1, with a possible D match to TRBD1 (5 bases). The CDR3 totals 14 residues. V was shortened by 8 bases and J by 0 bases, with 13 bases between the two germline ends. Germline lookup yields CDR1 KGHSH and CDR2 LQKENI. CDR3 in DNA: TGTGCCAGCGCACAAGACAGACTGAACACTGAAGCTTTCTTT. Its protein is CASAQDRLNTEAFF.

The chain links TRBV25-1 to TRBJ1-2, with a possible D match to TRBD1 (6 bases). Trimming shortened V by 0 bases and J by 4 bases, and 12 bases separated the two germline ends. CDR1 is MGHDK, CDR2 SYGVNS, per germline. The CDR3 length is 15 residues. The CDR3 protein is CASSEYGGLIYGYTF. CDR3 in DNA: TGTGCCAGCAGTGAATACGGGGGGCTGATCTATGGCTACACCTTC.

This chain uses TRBV5-1 with TRBJ2-2, with TRBD2 matching 15 bases. Germline assignment: CDR1 SGHRS and CDR2 YFSETQ. This CDR3 contains 19 residues. V shed 3 bases, J shed 4 bases, and the junction held 10 bases outside the gene matches. The CDR3 loop reads CASSSWTSGGAYGTGELFF. The CDR3 DNA sequence: TGCGCCAGCAGCTCCTGGACTAGCGGGGGGGCCTATGGCACCGGGGAGCTGTTTTTT.

Points on this clone: Compared with germline, one end of the junction differs, possibly owing to a read error. The chain couples TRBV7-7 to TRBJ2-5; 12 bases agree with TRBD1. Germline values: CDR1 SSHAT, CDR2 FNYEAQ (reference sequence). The CDR3 runs 14 residues. CDR3 DNA: TGTGCTAGCAGCGAGGGACAGGGGGCAGAGACCCAGTACTTC. It is translated as CASSEGQGAETQYF.

The rearrangement links TRBV5-1 to TRBJ1-1; 7 nucleotides agree with TRBD1. This CDR3 is 15 amino acids long. Losses at the gene ends were 4 bases for V and 1 base for J; bases not matched to a gene: 7. CDR1 and CDR2 (germline): SGHRS, YFSETQ. This chain's CDR3 is CASSPHTGANTEAFF. The CDR3 nucleotides read TGCGCCAGCAGCCCCCATACAGGGGCGAACACTGAAGCTTTCTTT.

V gene TRBV9 combines with J gene TRBJ2-1, with 9 positions matching TRBD2. This CDR3 spans 17 amino acids. V lost 0 bases, J lost 2 bases, and 6 bases stayed unmatched. CDR1 is SGDLS, CDR2 YYNGEE, per germline. The CDR3 DNA reads TGTGCCAGCAGCGTAGGTAGAGCGGGGGGAACCTACAATGAGCAGTTCTTC. Its protein is CASSVGRAGGTYNEQFF.